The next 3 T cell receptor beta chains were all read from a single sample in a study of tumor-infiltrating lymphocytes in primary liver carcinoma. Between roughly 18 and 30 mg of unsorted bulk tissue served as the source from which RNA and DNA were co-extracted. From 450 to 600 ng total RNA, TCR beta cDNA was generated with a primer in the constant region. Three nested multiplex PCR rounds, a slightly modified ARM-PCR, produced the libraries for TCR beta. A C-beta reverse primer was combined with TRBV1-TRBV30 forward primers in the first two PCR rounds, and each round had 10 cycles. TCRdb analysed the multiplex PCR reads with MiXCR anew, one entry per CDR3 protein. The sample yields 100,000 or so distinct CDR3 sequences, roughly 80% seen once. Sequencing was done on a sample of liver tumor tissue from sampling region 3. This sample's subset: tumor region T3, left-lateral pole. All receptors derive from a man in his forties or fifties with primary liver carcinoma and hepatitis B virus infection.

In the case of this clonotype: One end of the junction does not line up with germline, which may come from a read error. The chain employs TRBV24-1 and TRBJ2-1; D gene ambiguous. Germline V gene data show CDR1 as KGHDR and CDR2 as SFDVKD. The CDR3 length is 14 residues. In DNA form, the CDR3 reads TGTGTCACCAGTGACCCTTCGGATTCGCATGAGCACTTCTTC. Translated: CVTSDPSDSHEHFF.

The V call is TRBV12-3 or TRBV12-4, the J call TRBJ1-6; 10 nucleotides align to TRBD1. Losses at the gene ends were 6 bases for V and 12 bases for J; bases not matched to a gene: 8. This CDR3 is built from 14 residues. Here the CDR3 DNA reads TGTGCCAGCAGCTCCGGGACAGGGGCTTTACCCCTCCACTTT. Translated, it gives CASSSGTGALPLHF.

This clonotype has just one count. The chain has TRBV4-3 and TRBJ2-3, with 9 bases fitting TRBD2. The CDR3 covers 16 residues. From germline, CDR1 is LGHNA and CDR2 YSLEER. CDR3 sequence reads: CVNSQGTSWTTDTQYF. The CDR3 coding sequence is TGCGTCAACAGCCAGGGGACTAGCTGGACCACAGATACGCAGTATTTT.